These 19 T cell receptor beta chains originate from one sample sequenced in a study of OX40 agonist ivuxolimab in advanced cancers. Repertoires were generated with immunoSEQ multiplex PCR, while TCRdb's copy carries only in-frame clones and drops some. The sample lists roughly 64,000 clones, 80% to 85% occurring once. Sequencing used CD4+ or CD8+ T cells sorted from blood, obtained in a trial of the OX40 agonist ivuxolimab. The receptors derive from an adult with an advanced solid tumor such as melanoma, head and neck, liver or kidney cancer.

The chain is built from TRBV28 and TRBJ1-1; 7 nucleotides line up with TRBD1. The CDR3 has 14 residues. Trimming at V came to 10 bases and at J to 4 bases, leaving 12 bases not matched to a gene. Germline loops: CDR1 MDHEN, CDR2 SYDVKM. CDR3 DNA sequence: TGTGCCATTACCCTGGGACAGTCGAGCACTGAAGCTTTCTTT. Its translation is CAITLGQSSTEAFF.

This chain uses TRBV6-5 with TRBJ1-6; weak D call: TRBD1 (5 bases). V gave up 6 bases and J gave up 9 bases, with 15 bases separating them. CDR3 length: 14 residues. Germline CDR1 reads MNHEY; CDR2 reads SVGAGI. As DNA, the CDR3 is TGTGCCAGCAGACGGGGGGGAGGCGCTTCACCCCTCCACTTT. Translation: CASRRGGGASPLHF.

J is TRBJ1-6 and V is TRBV19; D is ambiguous. Trimming removed 8 bases from V and 8 bases from J, with 16 bases in between. The CDR3 is 14 amino acids. Germline V gene lookup returns CDR1 LNHDA and CDR2 SQIVND (reference sequence). CDR3 in amino acids: CASRFSLNHSPLHF. The DNA of the CDR3 is TGTGCCAGTCGCTTTTCCCTCAACCATTCACCCCTCCACTTT.

J is TRBJ1-6 and V is TRBV11-2, with TRBD1 matching over 8 bases. This CDR3 contains 15 residues. CDR1 is SGHAT, CDR2 FQNNGV, per germline. V lost 6 bases to trimming and J lost 7 bases; unmatched junction nucleotides: 8. The CDR3 DNA reads TGTGCCAGCAGTCACGGACAGGGAGGGAATTCACCCCTCCACTTT. It is translated as CASSHGQGGNSPLHF.

This clone showed up just once. This sequence joins TRBV5-4 and TRBJ2-1; tentative D call: TRBD2 (7 bases). V was pared by 4 bases and J by 8 bases, with 25 bases between. The germline gives CDR1 SGHNT, CDR2 YYREEE (reference sequence). CDR3 size: 17 residues. This CDR3 is CASSPGVIRGRGYEQFF. The CDR3 DNA follows: TGTGCCAGCAGCCCGGGGGTTATAAGGGGGAGGGGCTATGAGCAGTTCTTC.

CDR3 protein: CASKVLDRHYGYTF. The DNA for the CDR3 is TGTGCCAGCAAGGTTCTGGACAGACATTATGGCTACACCTTC. This chain connects TRBV28 to TRBJ1-2, with a weak D call TRBD1 (6 bases). V was pared by 7 bases and J by 5 bases, with 17 bases between. Germline V gene data show CDR1 as MDHEN and CDR2 as SYDVKM. The CDR3 is 14 amino acids.

J is TRBJ1-2 and V is TRBV2; no reliable D call. The V and J ends lost 3 bases and 4 bases respectively, with 12 bases between them. The CDR3 sequence is 14 residues long. Germline-derived CDR1 and CDR2 are SNHLY and FYNNEI. The CDR3 loop is CASSDRPNPYGYTF. The CDR3 nucleotides are TGTGCCAGCAGTGACAGGCCCAACCCCTATGGCTACACCTTC.

This sequence joins TRBV7-2 and TRBJ2-5, with 10 positions matching TRBD2. Trimming at V came to 4 bases and at J to 2 bases, leaving 10 bases not matched to a gene. Per the germline V gene, CDR1 is SGHTA and CDR2 is FQGNSA. The CDR3 is 17 residues long. The CDR3 sequence is CASSSQSGRVDQETQYF. For the CDR3, the DNA is TGTGCCAGCAGCTCTCAAAGCGGGAGGGTCGATCAAGAGACCCAGTACTTC.

V is TRBV9 and J is TRBJ2-1; TRBD2 agrees at 13 bases. The length of the CDR3 is 17 residues. V gave up 3 bases and J gave up 9 bases; unmatched junction bases: 12. Germline CDR1 reads SGDLS; CDR2 reads YYNGEE. In nucleotides, the CDR3 is TGTGCCAGCAGCGGGACTAGCGGGAGAGGTAGCGTGGGTGAGCAGTTCTTC. Its translation: CASSGTSGRGSVGEQFF.

The chain couples TRBV6-5 to TRBJ2-7; 8 bases are a match to TRBD1. Germline V CDR1 and CDR2: MNHEY, SVGAGI. J was trimmed by 6 bases and V by 7 bases; bases with no gene match: 5. CDR3 length: 12 residues. The CDR3 bases are TGTGCCAGCAAGGACAGGGTGAGCGAGCAGTACTTC. Protein: CASKDRVSEQYF.

This clone was observed a handful of times. The chain uses TRBV11-3 and TRBJ2-7, with 9 bases that match TRBD1. V shed 2 bases and J 5 bases; nucleotides not matched to a gene: 7. CDR1 and CDR2 (germline): SGHNT, YENEEA. This CDR3 region has 15 residues. CDR3 coding DNA: TGTGCCAGCAGCTTATCTATTGGACAGGGGAACGAGCAGTACTTC. Its translation is CASSLSIGQGNEQYF.

The chain employs TRBV6-1 and TRBJ2-1; 9 bases agree with TRBD2. The CDR3 length is 14 residues. Germline V CDR1 and CDR2: MNHNS, SASEGT. Unmatched junction bases numbered 8, after V lost 6 bases and J lost 8 bases. CDR3 DNA: TGTGCCAGCAGGGCGGGGGGGCCAGTAGATGAGCAGTTCTTC. This gives the protein CASRAGGPVDEQFF.

This clone was recorded a few times. The V gene is TRBV5-1, the J gene TRBJ1-1; D unclear. Germline V CDR1 and CDR2: SGHRS, YFSETQ. V was cut by 0 bases and J by 4 bases, with 13 bases left in between. The CDR3 loop spans 15 amino acids. Here the CDR3 reads CASSLEGTLFTEAFF. In nucleotides, the CDR3 is TGCGCCAGCAGCTTGGAGGGCACGCTCTTCACTGAAGCTTTCTTT. Complete variable domain (other parts from reference TRBV5-1 and TRBJ1-1): KAGVTQTPRYLIKTRGQQVTLSCSPISGHRSVSWYQQTPGQGLQFLFEYFSETQRNKGNFPGRFSGRQFSNSRSEMNVSTLELGDSALYLCASSLEGTLFTEAFFGQGTRLTVV.

V usage is TRBV19 and J usage is TRBJ2-3; D remains unclear. The CDR3 has 14 residues. Germline V gene data show CDR1 as LNHDA and CDR2 as SQIVND (reference sequence). Trimming removed 9 bases at V and 0 bases at J, with 13 bases between. The DNA for the CDR3 is TGTGCCAGCAGAGACCGCCGTAGCACAGATACGCAGTATTTT. This encodes CASRDRRSTDTQYF.

A few counts support this clone. V and J are TRBV4-1 and TRBJ1-1, with unresolved D. This CDR3 has 16 amino acids. V lost 4 bases, J lost 4 bases, and 19 bases lay in between. Germline CDR1 reads MGHRA; CDR2 reads YSYEKL. CDR3 sequence (DNA): TGCGCCAGCAGCCCCGCCGCGAACGTTGCAGCCACTGAAGCTTTCTTT. This codes for CASSPAANVAATEAFF.

This chain uses TRBV19 with TRBJ2-5; TRBD1 agrees at 8 bases. In germline, CDR1 is LNHDA, CDR2 SQIVND (reference sequence). After removal of 5 bases from V and 3 bases from J, the junction contained 14 bases not matched to a gene. CDR3 length equals 17 residues. The CDR3 is CASSSPWTGTGEETQYF. CDR3 DNA: TGTGCCAGTAGTTCTCCATGGACAGGGACAGGCGAAGAGACCCAGTACTTC.

The chain employs TRBV9 and TRBJ2-7; TRBD2 might be the D (5 bases). Germline-derived CDR1 and CDR2 are SGDLS and YYNGEE. V was clipped by 0 bases and J by 3 bases, with 10 bases between them. The CDR3 runs 14 residues. The CDR3 reads CASSVGEAVYEQYF. The CDR3 DNA reads as TGTGCCAGCAGCGTAGGGGAAGCGGTCTACGAGCAGTACTTC.

The V and J genes are TRBV7-2 and TRBJ1-1; 11 bases align to TRBD1. V was pared by 4 bases and J by 5 bases, with 3 bases of the junction left unmatched. This CDR3 spans 14 amino acids. Germline V gene sequence: CDR1 SGHTA, CDR2 FQGNSA. The CDR3 DNA is TGTGCCAGCAGCTGGACAGGGGGCCCTACTGAAGCTTTCTTT. It specifies CASSWTGGPTEAFF.

This chain connects TRBV7-2 to TRBJ2-3; the D call may be TRBD1 or TRBD2 (5 bases each). CDR1 and CDR2 from the germline V gene are SGHTA and FQGNSA. CDR3 length: 13 amino acids. V was shortened by 5 bases and J by 2 bases, with 8 bases between the two germline ends. The CDR3 reads CASSSGTTDTQYF. CDR3 DNA sequence: TGTGCCAGCAGCAGTGGGACCACAGATACGCAGTATTTT. Using reference TRBV7-2 and TRBJ2-3 for the parts outside the CDR3, the full variable domain is GAGVSQSPSNKVTEKGKDVELRCDPISGHTALYWYRQSLGQGLEFLIYFQGNSAPDKSGLPSDRFSAERTGGSVSTLTIQRTQQEDSAVYLCASSSGTTDTQYFGPGTRLTVL.